This T cell receptor beta chain was recovered during a study of T cell changes during pregnancy in multiple sclerosis. The CDR3 loop spans 13 amino acids. Germline CDR1 is WNHNN and CDR2 is SYGVQD (reference sequence). V shed 0 bases and J shed 4 bases, with 5 bases lying between them. Sequencing used immunoSEQ multiplex PCR; TCRdb keeps in-frame clones, though not all of them. Found here are about 73,000 clones, 85% to 95% of them singletons; the top ten hold roughly 2.8%. This TCR came from a female donor in good health, enrolled as a control in a pregnancy study. V is TRBV10-1 and J is TRBJ2-3; D uncertain. Sequencing was performed on peripheral blood, taken in the third trimester of pregnancy. CDR3 sequence: CASSESPADTQYF. In DNA, the CDR3 is TGCGCCAGCAGTGAGTCGCCGGCAGATACGCAGTATTTT.